This T cell receptor (beta chain) was found in a study of shared clonotypes between healthy human individuals. There are 15 residues in the CDR3. Looked up from germline, CDR1 is MDHEN and CDR2 is SYDVKM. V gave up 4 bases and J gave up 4 bases; unmatched junction bases: 4. Assay runs were performed at deep level. Per the study methods: In the immunoSEQ data, sequences were junction-only and lacked quality scores, so filtering differed. Only in-frame clones appear in the TCRdb table, and some are missing; sequencing was by immunoSEQ multiplex PCR. For V, J and clone size, that table is used; D and trimming come from the DNA. Counted here are about 2.4 million clones, approximately 93% occurring once; the ten biggest clones make up roughly 0.36%.

This TCR was sampled from a man aged 18 to 35 in good health. Some clones in this sample may be carry-over from other donors' samples. This chain connects TRBV28 to TRBJ2-7; 13 positions agree with TRBD2. Material: naive CD4+ T cells from PBMCs. Documented subset: CD45RA+ positively selected. CDR3 sequence: CASSSGTSGTYEQYF. The CDR3 DNA follows: TGTGCCAGCAGTTCAGGGACTAGCGGGACTTACGAGCAGTACTTC.